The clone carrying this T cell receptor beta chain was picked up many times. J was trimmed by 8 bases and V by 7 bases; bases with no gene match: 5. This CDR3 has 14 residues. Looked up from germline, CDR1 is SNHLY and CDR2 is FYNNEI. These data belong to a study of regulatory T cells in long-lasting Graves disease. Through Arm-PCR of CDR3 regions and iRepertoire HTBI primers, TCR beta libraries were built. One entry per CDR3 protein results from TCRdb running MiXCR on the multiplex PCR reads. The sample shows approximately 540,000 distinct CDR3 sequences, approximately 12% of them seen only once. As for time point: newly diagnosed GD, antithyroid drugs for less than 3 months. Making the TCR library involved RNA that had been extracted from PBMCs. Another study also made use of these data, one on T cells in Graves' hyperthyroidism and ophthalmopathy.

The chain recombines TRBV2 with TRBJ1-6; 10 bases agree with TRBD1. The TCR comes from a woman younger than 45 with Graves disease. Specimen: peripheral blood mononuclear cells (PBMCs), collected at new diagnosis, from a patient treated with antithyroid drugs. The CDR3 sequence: CASKGTGEHSPLHF. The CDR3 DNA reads TGTGCCAGCAAAGGGACAGGGGAACATTCACCCCTCCACTTT.